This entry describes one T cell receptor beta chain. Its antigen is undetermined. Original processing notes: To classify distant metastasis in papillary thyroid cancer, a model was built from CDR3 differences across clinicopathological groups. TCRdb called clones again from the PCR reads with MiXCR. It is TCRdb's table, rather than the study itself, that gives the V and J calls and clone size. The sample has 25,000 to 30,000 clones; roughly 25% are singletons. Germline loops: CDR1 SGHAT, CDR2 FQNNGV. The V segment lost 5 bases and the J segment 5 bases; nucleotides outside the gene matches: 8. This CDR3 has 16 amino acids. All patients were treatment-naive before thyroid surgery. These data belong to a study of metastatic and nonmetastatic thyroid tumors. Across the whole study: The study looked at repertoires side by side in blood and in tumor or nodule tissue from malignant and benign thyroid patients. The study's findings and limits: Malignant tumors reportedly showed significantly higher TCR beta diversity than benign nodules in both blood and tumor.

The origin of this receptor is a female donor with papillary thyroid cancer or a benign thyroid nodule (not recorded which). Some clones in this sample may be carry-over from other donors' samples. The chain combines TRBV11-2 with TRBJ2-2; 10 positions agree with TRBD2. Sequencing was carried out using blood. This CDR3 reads CASSHSSGSRTGELFF. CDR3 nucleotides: TGTGCCAGCAGCCATTCTAGCGGGAGTAGGACCGGGGAGCTGTTTTTT.